The source of this T cell receptor (beta chain) is a study of blood T cell repertoires in COVID-19. As for the study in general: The analysed material was cDNA or gDNA that came from T cells, B-cell-depleted T cells, or PBMCs.

Cohorts were determined from participant-reported clinical history. During the 2 weeks before they entered the study, exposed participants had met someone with a PCR-confirmed or clinician-diagnosed COVID-19 case. Using immunoSEQ multiplex PCR, the repertoire was profiled, and TCRdb retains in-frame clones only, with some absent. The sample consists of approximately 300,000 clones, roughly 85% of them appearing once. This CDR3 spans 14 amino acids. The germline V gene has CDR1 PRHDT and CDR2 FYEKMQ (reference sequence). J gave up 3 bases and V 4 bases, and 5 bases lay outside the gene matches. Sequenced sample: PBMCs or T cells enriched from blood (not recorded which). This sequence was found in a woman aged 25 to 39 who had been exposed to COVID-19. The V call is TRBV13, the J call TRBJ2-7; the match to TRBD1 covers 8 bases. In DNA form, the CDR3 reads TGTGCCAGCAGCTCAGGACAGGGTCACTACGAGCAGTACTTC. Amino acids: CASSSGQGHYEQYF.